The 28 T cell receptor beta chains below were found in one sample sequenced in a study of beta chain features in type 1 diabetes. Antigens for these TCRs are unknown. Study-wide results and limits: In all four CD4+ subsets, TCRB CDR3 length was significantly, moderately reduced in type 1 diabetes.

As every portion of the isolated RNA was reverse transcribed, the sequencing read expressed TCRB transcripts. Assay used: immunoSEQ multiplex PCR; TCRdb lists only in-frame clones, some missing. The sample lists roughly 220,000 clones, about a sixth occurring once. Specimen: naive CD4+ T cells from blood. These receptors all stem from a man younger than 45 with type 1 diabetes.

This clone showed up just a few times. The CDR3 DNA sequence: TGTGCCAGCAGCTTGGACAGATCGAATGAGCAGTTCTTC. Its translation: CASSLDRSNEQFF. V is TRBV5-4 and J is TRBJ2-1; D gene unclear. The germline gives CDR1 SGHNT, CDR2 YYREEE (reference sequence). Trimming took off 0 bases at V and 7 bases at J, with 8 bases between the two ends. The CDR3 consists of 13 residues.

This clone was observed a handful of times. The rearrangement uses TRBV7-9 and TRBJ2-1; 9 nucleotides line up with TRBD2. The CDR3 has 15 amino acids. V trimming: 7 bases; J trimming: 5 bases; junction bases outside the gene matches: 9. From germline, CDR1 is SEHNR and CDR2 FQNEAQ (reference sequence). The CDR3 sequence: CASTSPASGNNEQFF. Written as DNA, the CDR3 is TGTGCCAGCACCTCGCCGGCTAGCGGGAACAATGAGCAGTTCTTC.

The chain is built from TRBV6-6 and TRBJ2-7; possible D gene TRBD2, 5 bases. Trimming shortened V by 8 bases and J by 1 base, and 9 bases separated the two germline ends. This CDR3 spans 12 amino acids. The germline V gene encodes CDR1 MNHNY and CDR2 SVGAGI (reference sequence). In DNA, the CDR3 is TGTGCCAGCGGGAGTGAGTCCTACGAGCAGTACTTC. It encodes CASGSESYEQYF.

The chain recombines TRBV29-1 with TRBJ1-4, with TRBD1 identical over 7 bases. The V segment lost 6 bases and the J segment 8 bases; nucleotides outside the gene matches: 3. Germline V CDR1 and CDR2: SQVTM, ANQGSEA. The CDR3 is made up of 11 amino acids. CDR3 region: CSVTTGEKLFF. CDR3 bases: TGCAGCGTAACGACAGGGGAAAAACTGTTTTTT.

The V and J genes are TRBV4-3 and TRBJ2-7; D is possibly TRBD2 (6 bases). Germline V gives CDR1 LGHNA, CDR2 YSLEER. Trimming pared 2 bases from V and 4 bases from J, leaving 15 bases between. CDR3 size: 15 residues. The CDR3, as DNA: TGCGCCAGCAGCCAAACGACCTCGGGGGTATACGAGCAGTACTTC. Protein product: CASSQTTSGVYEQYF.

This sequence joins TRBV7-2 and TRBJ2-1; D remains ambiguous. The length of the CDR3 is 14 residues. Between the trimmed V and J ends, which lost 1 base and 5 bases, there was a span of 9 bases. Germline V gene data show CDR1 as SGHTA and CDR2 as FQGNSA. The CDR3 DNA reads as TGTGCCAGCAGCTTAGGGACCCCCAACAATGAGCAGTTCTTC. Translated: CASSLGTPNNEQFF.

This clone was seen more than once but under ten times. The chain couples TRBV6-6 to TRBJ2-5; D may be TRBD2 (5 bases). Per germline, CDR1 MNHNY and CDR2 SVGAGI (reference sequence). The CDR3 length is 12 residues. The V end was cut by 7 bases, the J end by 4 bases, with 10 bases between. The CDR3 is CASTRGRETQYF. The DNA of the CDR3 is TGTGCCAGCACCCGGGGAAGAGAGACCCAGTACTTC.

CDR3 in amino acids: CASSLGQEETQYF. In nucleotides, the CDR3 is TGTGCCAGCAGCTTGGGACAGGAAGAGACCCAGTACTTC. The chain uses TRBV5-4 and TRBJ2-5; maybe TRBD1 (6 bases). This CDR3 is 13 amino acids long. The V and J ends lost 0 bases and 3 bases respectively, with 6 bases between them. Germline CDR1 SGHNT, CDR2 YYREEE (reference sequence).

This chain joins TRBV15 and TRBJ2-5, with D tentatively TRBD1 or TRBD2 (5 bases each). CDR3 length: 13 amino acids. Germline CDR1 and CDR2: LNHNV and YYDKDF (reference sequence). The V and J ends lost 2 bases and 5 bases respectively, with 9 bases between them. This CDR3 is CATSRQGGETQYF. The CDR3 region has the DNA TGTGCCACCAGCAGACAGGGCGGGGAGACCCAGTACTTC.

The sample holds a few counts of this clone. The chain recombines TRBV7-9 with TRBJ1-2; a possible D gene is TRBD1 (5 bases). Between the trimmed V and J ends, which lost 5 bases and 0 bases, there was a span of 10 bases. The CDR3 contains 14 residues. CDR1 is SEHNR and CDR2 is FQNEAQ in the germline V gene (reference sequence). In DNA, the CDR3 is TGTGCCAGCAGCCCCATGACAGCTAACTATGGCTACACCTTC. Amino acid sequence: CASSPMTANYGYTF.

The chain links TRBV29-1 to TRBJ2-1, with D perhaps matching TRBD1 (6 bases). Trimming shortened V by 5 bases and J by 4 bases, and 18 bases separated the two germline ends. Looked up from germline, CDR1 is SQVTM and CDR2 is ANQGSEA. The CDR3 totals 15 residues. CDR3 protein: CSVSKGDVMYNEQFF. In DNA form, the CDR3 reads TGCAGCGTTTCGAAGGGGGACGTTATGTACAATGAGCAGTTCTTC.

V and J are TRBV6-5 and TRBJ2-1; D may be TRBD1 (5 bases). Germline V lookup: CDR1 MNHEY, CDR2 SVGAGI. The V end was cut by 4 bases, the J end by 5 bases, with 12 bases between. This CDR3 spans 14 amino acids. The DNA for the CDR3 is TGTGCCAGCAGTTTTACGACAGTTGACAATGAGCAGTTCTTC. Residues: CASSFTTVDNEQFF.

This clone was observed a handful of times. The chain is built from TRBV7-9 and TRBJ2-7, with D unclear. Deletions cut 3 bases from V and 3 bases from J, with 12 bases between. CDR1 and CDR2 from the germline V gene are SEHNR and FQNEAQ (reference sequence). The CDR3 is 14 amino acids. This CDR3 reads CASSFGSADYEQYF. The CDR3 coding sequence is TGTGCCAGCAGCTTCGGCAGCGCCGACTACGAGCAGTACTTC.

CDR3 bases: TGTGCCAGCAGCGACGGACCAGCGGGAGGTACCTACGAGCAGTACTTC. Translating it yields CASSDGPAGGTYEQYF. The chain combines TRBV25-1 with TRBJ2-7; 9 nucleotides agree with TRBD2. CDR3 length: 16 amino acids. Germline CDR1 is MGHDK and CDR2 is SYGVNS. V shed 6 bases and J 2 bases; nucleotides not matched to a gene: 11.

This clone has just a few counts. The chain joins TRBV27 to TRBJ1-2; D perhaps matches TRBD1 (6 bases). V dropped 2 bases and J dropped 2 bases, with 9 bases sitting between them. Germline V lookup: CDR1 MNHEY, CDR2 SMNVEV (reference sequence). The CDR3 runs 14 residues. CDR3 sequence: CASSLNRENYGYTF. The CDR3 region has the DNA TGTGCCAGCAGTTTAAACAGGGAGAACTATGGCTACACCTTC.

This clone was counted a few times. The chain links TRBV20-1 to TRBJ2-7, with no clear D. The CDR3 is made up of 11 amino acids. Deletions cut 1 base from V and 5 bases from J, with 6 bases between. The V gene's germline CDR1 is DFQATT and CDR2 SNEGSKA (reference sequence). This CDR3 is CSARGPHEQYF. CDR3 in DNA: TGCAGTGCTAGAGGCCCCCACGAGCAGTACTTC.

The V and J genes are TRBV18 and TRBJ2-3, with D perhaps assigned TRBD1 or TRBD2 (5 bases each). The V gene lost 3 bases and the J gene lost 4 bases, with 11 bases spanning the gap. The CDR3 sequence is 14 residues long. Germline V gene data show CDR1 as KGHSH and CDR2 as LQKENI. This CDR3 is CASSPPGSPDTQYF. CDR3 bases: TGTGCCAGCTCACCTCCAGGGAGTCCAGATACGCAGTATTTT.

This clone turned up a few times. The rearrangement joins TRBV27 to TRBJ2-7; 8 nucleotides line up with TRBD1. V lost 3 bases and J lost 1; bases outside the gene matches: 5. Per the germline V gene, CDR1 is MNHEY and CDR2 is SMNVEV (reference sequence). CDR3 size: 15 residues. The CDR3 nucleotides are TGTGCCAGCAGTTTCCAGACAGGGGAATCCTACGAGCAGTACTTC. Encoded protein: CASSFQTGESYEQYF.

Written as DNA, the CDR3 is TGTGCCAGCAGGGCCAGCGGGGGGGAGACCCAGTACTTC. Protein: CASRASGGETQYF. This chain uses TRBV25-1 with TRBJ2-5; 9 bases are shared with TRBD2. V gave up 6 bases and J gave up 5 bases; unmatched junction bases: 4. In germline, CDR1 is MGHDK, CDR2 SYGVNS. This CDR3 is built from 13 residues.

V usage is TRBV28 and J usage is TRBJ2-7; D might be TRBD1 (6 bases). Germline V gene sequence: CDR1 MDHEN, CDR2 SYDVKM. This CDR3 is 14 amino acids long. V lost 7 bases and J lost 2, with 15 bases in between. The CDR3 region has the DNA TGTGCCAGCATTCTGACAGGTGCGACCTACGAGCAGTACTTC. It yields the protein CASILTGATYEQYF.

This chain joins TRBV2 and TRBJ2-5, with a possible D match to TRBD2 (5 bases). The ends were cut back, 4 bases at V and 9 bases at J, with 12 bases in the middle. This CDR3 comprises 12 residues. Germline V gives CDR1 SNHLY, CDR2 FYNNEI. The CDR3 coding sequence is TGTGCCAGCAGTGGATTACACGGGGCCCAGTACTTC. It is translated as CASSGLHGAQYF.

This clone was found a few times. CDR3 protein: CAISSSGNTIYF. For the CDR3, the DNA is TGTGCCATCAGTTCGAGCGGAAACACCATATATTTT. This chain uses TRBV10-3 with TRBJ1-3, with no clear D. Per germline, CDR1 ENHRY and CDR2 SYGVKD. Trimming removed 5 bases from V and 4 bases from J, with 6 bases in between. The CDR3 has 12 residues.

This clone was found a few times. This chain links TRBV18 with TRBJ2-1; 14 nucleotides align to TRBD2. The CDR3 runs to 16 residues. After removal of 3 bases from V and 7 bases from J, the junction contained 5 bases not matched to a gene. The V gene's germline CDR1 is KGHSH and CDR2 LQKENI. The CDR3 spells CASSPGTSGRLNEQFF. The CDR3 DNA reads as TGTGCCAGCTCACCGGGGACTAGCGGGAGACTAAATGAGCAGTTCTTC.

In its sample, this clone was seen a few times. This specimen includes other DNA sequences encoding the same CDR3. The chain uses TRBV29-1 and TRBJ2-3; D unresolved. The germline V and J ends were trimmed by 1 base and 4 bases, with 6 bases remaining between them. CDR3 length equals 12 residues. Germline CDR1 SQVTM, CDR2 ANQGSEA. CDR3 nucleotides: TGCAGCGTTGAAGGGGTAGCAGATACGCAGTATTTT. Its protein product is CSVEGVADTQYF.

The gene calls are TRBV2 and TRBJ2-5; 10 nucleotides match TRBD2. Trimming removed 6 bases from V and 4 bases from J; junction bases left unmatched: 8. In germline, CDR1 is SNHLY, CDR2 FYNNEI. The CDR3 spans 15 residues. The CDR3 DNA sequence: TGTGCCAGCAGGGTGGGACTAGCGACTTCAGAGACCCAGTACTTC. Residues: CASRVGLATSETQYF.

This clone showed up just a few times. V gene TRBV4-2 combines with J gene TRBJ1-5, with D unresolved. With 0 bases removed from V and 5 bases from J, the gap between germline ends came to 14 bases. This CDR3 comprises 16 residues. The germline V gene has CDR1 LGHNA and CDR2 YNFKEQ. CDR3 loop: CASSQDPGFLDQPQHF. CDR3 in DNA: TGTGCCAGCAGCCAAGATCCGGGCTTCCTCGATCAGCCCCAGCATTTT.

Points on this clone: The identical CDR3 is also encoded by other nucleotide sequences in the sample. The gene calls are TRBV5-1 and TRBJ2-7; no clear D gene. V dropped 0 bases and J dropped 1 base, with 8 bases sitting between them. Germline V gene data show CDR1 as SGHRS and CDR2 as YFSETQ. This CDR3 has 14 residues. The CDR3 region has the DNA TGCGCCAGCAGCTTGGTGGGCAGGTCCTACGAGCAGTACTTC. Translated, it gives CASSLVGRSYEQYF.

The count of this clone is one. The rearrangement joins TRBV7-8 to TRBJ2-3; 7 bases are shared with TRBD1. Germline trimming cut 5 bases from V and 2 bases from J; bases unmatched to any gene: 4. This CDR3 is built from 14 residues. Germline-derived CDR1 and CDR2 are SGHVS and FQNEAQ. CDR3 nucleotides: TGTGCCAGCAGCCAGACAGGGACCACAGATACGCAGTATTTT. Residues: CASSQTGTTDTQYF.